This is a list of T cell receptor beta chains from one sample in a study of T cells in localized non-small cell lung cancer. Repertoires were generated with immunoSEQ multiplex PCR, while TCRdb's copy carries only in-frame clones and drops some. The sample gives 65,000 to 80,000 clones, about four fifths of which show up once; 1.3% is in the top ten. The sample was peripheral blood, taken before any cancer treatment. The receptors stem from a female donor of 60 years or more with stage I lung adenocarcinoma. The CDR3 runs from the conserved cysteine through the conserved F or W. The D gene is left open where the match is weak. For some rows the clone size is stated as once, few or many, or as a class when expanded; others skip it.

j_call | v_call | clone_size | d_call | cdr3_nt | cdr3_aa
TRBJ2-5 | TRBV5-1 | NA | TRBD1 | TGCGCCAGCAGCGTGGGACAGGGCCCAGAGACCCAGTACTTC | CASSVGQGPETQYF
TRBJ1-1 | TRBV7-8 | NA | NA | TGTGCCAGCAGCCAATTGGGGAGGTGGTTGACTGAAGCTTTCTTT | CASSQLGRWLTEAFF
TRBJ2-7 | TRBV11-2 | NA | TRBD1 | TGTGCCAGCAGACGTGGACAGGGGGCAGCCGAGCAGTACTTC | CASRRGQGAAEQYF
TRBJ2-5 | TRBV9 | few | NA | TGTGCCAGCAGCGTAGGACAGATCCAAGAGACCCAGTACTTC | CASSVGQIQETQYF
TRBJ1-1 | TRBV27 | NA | NA | TGTGCCAGCAGTCCTTGGGGTGGCACTGAAGCTTTCTTT | CASSPWGGTEAFF
TRBJ1-2 | TRBV5-4 | NA | TRBD1 | TGTGCCAGCAGCTCGCGGACAGGAGCAAGTGGCTACACCTTC | CASSSRTGASGYTF
TRBJ2-7 | TRBV15 | once | NA | TGTGCCACCAGCAGAGGGCGCGTGGAGGGGAACGGGGGCGAGCAGTACTTC | CATSRGRVEGNGGEQYF
TRBJ1-2 | TRBV27 | NA | NA | TGTGCCAGCAGTTTCCGGGGTGAATATGGCTACACCTTC | CASSFRGEYGYTF
TRBJ2-5 | TRBV6-1 | NA | TRBD1 | TGTGCCAGCAGTGACAGGGGGCACTGGGAGACCCAGTACTTC | CASSDRGHWETQYF
TRBJ2-5 | TRBV7-3 | once | TRBD2 | TGTGCCAGCAGCTTAAAATCAGGACTAGCGGGGGAGACCCAGTACTTC | CASSLKSGLAGETQYF
TRBJ2-5 | TRBV11-3 | NA | TRBD2 | TGTGCCAGCAGCTTTCGAAGGGGACTAGCGGGGGGCTCGACTGCGGAGACCCAGTACTTC | CASSFRRGLAGGSTAETQYF
TRBJ2-2 | TRBV4-3 | NA | TRBD2 | TGCGCCAGCAGCCTTATGACTAGCGCCTCCGGGGAGCTGTTTTTT | CASSLMTSASGELFF
TRBJ2-6 | TRBV7-3 | NA | TRBD2 | TGTGCCAGCAGCTTAACCCCAGGGAGGGCTGGGGCCAACGTCCTGACTTTC | CASSLTPGRAGANVLTF
TRBJ1-3 | TRBV6-5 | NA | NA | TGTGCCAGCAGTCGTTTCTCTGGAAACACCATATATTTT | CASSRFSGNTIYF
TRBJ2-7 | TRBV7-2 | once | NA | TGTGCCAGCAGCGACCGAGGCGGGCTCTCCTACGAGCAGTACTTC | CASSDRGGLSYEQYF
TRBJ1-4 | TRBV7-9 | NA | NA | TGTGCCAGCAGCTTGGGCAACAGGGCAACTAATGAAAAACTGTTTTTT | CASSLGNRATNEKLFF
TRBJ2-1 | TRBV7-8 | NA | TRBD1 | TGTGCCAGCAGCCCCGACAGGGGAAGCTCCTACAATGAGCAGTTCTTC | CASSPDRGSSYNEQFF
TRBJ2-2 | TRBV2 | NA | NA | TGTGCCAGCAGTCCCCGAGCAGCCACGAACACCGGGGAGCTGTTTTTT | CASSPRAATNTGELFF
TRBJ2-1 | TRBV10-1 | NA | NA | TGCGCCAGCGGTGGGGGGGCGGGCTCCTACAATGAGCAGTTCTTC | CASGGGAGSYNEQFF
TRBJ2-5 | TRBV28 | few | NA | TGTGCCAGCAGTTTACCTGGGGCCGGTAGAGAGACCCAGTACTTC | CASSLPGAGRETQYF
TRBJ2-2 | TRBV9 | NA | NA | TGTGCCAGCAGCGTCCAGTTCGCGGAGACCGGGGAGCTGTTTTTT | CASSVQFAETGELFF
TRBJ2-1 | TRBV2 | NA | TRBD2 | TGTGCCAGCAGTGGGACTAGGGCGAATGAGCAGTTCTTC | CASSGTRANEQFF
TRBJ2-2 | TRBV11-2 | NA | NA | TGTGCCAGCAGCTTAGTCACTAACACCGGGGAGCTGTTTTTT | CASSLVTNTGELFF
TRBJ2-4 | TRBV7-2 | NA | TRBD1 | TGTGCCAGCAGTCAGGGGGCATCCAAAAACATTCAGTACTTC | CASSQGASKNIQYF
TRBJ2-3 | TRBV27 | NA | TRBD1 | TGTGCCAGCAGTTTATGGGACAGGCCAGATACGCAGTATTTT | CASSLWDRPDTQYF
TRBJ1-1 | TRBV13 | NA | NA | TGTGCCAGCAGCTTTCGAATGGAAGCTTTCTTT | CASSFRMEAFF
TRBJ1-4 | TRBV7-8 | few | TRBD1 | TGTGCCAGCAGCCCAGACAGGGTTATTAAGGAAAAACTGTTTTTT | CASSPDRVIKEKLFF
TRBJ2-7 | TRBV7-5 | NA | NA | TGTGCCAGAAAGGACAGGGCCGGTGAGCGGTACGAGCAGTACTTC | CARKDRAGERYEQYF
TRBJ2-5 | TRBV18 | NA | NA | TGTGCCAGCTCGCTCCGGGACTCCCAAGAGACCCAGTACTTC | CASSLRDSQETQYF
TRBJ2-7 | TRBV7-6 | NA | TRBD2 | TGTGCCAGCAGCTTAAGCGTCGGGGGGACGGAAATCTACGAGCAGTACTTC | CASSLSVGGTEIYEQYF
TRBJ2-7 | TRBV7-8 | NA | TRBD2 | TGTGCCAGCAGCCCTCGGACTAGCTCAGACGAGCAGTACTTC | CASSPRTSSDEQYF
TRBJ1-2 | TRBV15 | NA | TRBD1 | TGTGCCACCAGCAGAGGAACAGGGGTCTATGGCTACACCTTC | CATSRGTGVYGYTF